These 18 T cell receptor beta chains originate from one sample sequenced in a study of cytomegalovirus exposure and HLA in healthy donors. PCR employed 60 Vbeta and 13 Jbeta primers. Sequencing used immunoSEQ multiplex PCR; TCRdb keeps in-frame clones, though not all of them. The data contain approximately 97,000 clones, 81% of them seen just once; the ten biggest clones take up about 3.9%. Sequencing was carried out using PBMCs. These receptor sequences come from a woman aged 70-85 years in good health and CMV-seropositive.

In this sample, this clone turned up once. In DNA form, the CDR3 reads TGTGCCAGTAGTACTCCCAAGGCCGGGGCAGGGGCCGAGCAGTACTTC. Translation: CASSTPKAGAGAEQYF. V usage is TRBV19 and J usage is TRBJ2-7; perhaps TRBD1 as D (6 bases). Trimming cost V 4 bases and J 6 bases, with 22 bases left between them. Germline loops: CDR1 LNHDA, CDR2 SQIVND (reference sequence). The CDR3 spans 16 residues. Based on the CDR3 plus reference TRBV19 and TRBJ2-7, the full variable domain is DGGITQSPKYLFRKEGQNVTLSCEQNLNHDAMYWYRQDPGQGLRLIYYSQIVNDFQKGDIAEGYSVSREKKESFPLTVTSAQKNPTAFYLCASSTPKAGAGAEQYFGPGTRLTVT.

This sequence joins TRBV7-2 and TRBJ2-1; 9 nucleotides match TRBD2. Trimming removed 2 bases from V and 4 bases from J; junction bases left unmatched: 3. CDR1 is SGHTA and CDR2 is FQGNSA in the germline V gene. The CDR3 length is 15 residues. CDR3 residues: CASSLQTSGYNEQFF. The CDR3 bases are TGTGCCAGCAGCTTACAGACTAGCGGTTACAATGAGCAGTTCTTC.

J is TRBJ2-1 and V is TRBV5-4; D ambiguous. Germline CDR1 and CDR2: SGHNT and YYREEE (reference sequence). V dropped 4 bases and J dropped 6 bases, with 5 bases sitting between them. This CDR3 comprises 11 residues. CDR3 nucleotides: TGTGCCAGCAGCCAGTCCAATGAGCAGTTCTTC. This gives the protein CASSQSNEQFF.

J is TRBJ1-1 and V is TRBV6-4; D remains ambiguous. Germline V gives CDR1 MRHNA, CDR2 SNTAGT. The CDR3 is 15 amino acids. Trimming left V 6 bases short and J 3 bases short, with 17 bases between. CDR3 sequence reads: CASRQSVTIYTEAFF. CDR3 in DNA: TGTGCCAGCAGACAGTCGGTCACGATATACACTGAAGCTTTCTTT.

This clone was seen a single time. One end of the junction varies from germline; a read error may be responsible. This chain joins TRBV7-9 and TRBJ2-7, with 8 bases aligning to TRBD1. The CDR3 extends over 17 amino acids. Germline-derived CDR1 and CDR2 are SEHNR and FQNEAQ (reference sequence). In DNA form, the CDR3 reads TGTTCCAGCAGCTCCTCAGCTGGGGGGACAGGCTCCTACGAGCAGTACTTC. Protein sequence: CSSSSSAGGTGSYEQYF.

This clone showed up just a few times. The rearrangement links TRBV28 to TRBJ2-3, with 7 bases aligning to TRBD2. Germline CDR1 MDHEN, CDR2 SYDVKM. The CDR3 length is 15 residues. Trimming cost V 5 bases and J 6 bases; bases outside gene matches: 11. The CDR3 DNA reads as TGTGCCAGCAGTCCCCGGGGCGGGAGACTCGATACGCAGTATTTT. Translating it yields CASSPRGGRLDTQYF. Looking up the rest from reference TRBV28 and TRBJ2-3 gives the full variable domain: DVKVTQSSRYLVKRTGEKVFLECVQDMDHENMFWYRQDPGLGLRLIYFSYDVKMKEKGDIPEGYSVSREKKERFSLILESASTNQTSMYLCASSPRGGRLDTQYFGPGTRLTVL.

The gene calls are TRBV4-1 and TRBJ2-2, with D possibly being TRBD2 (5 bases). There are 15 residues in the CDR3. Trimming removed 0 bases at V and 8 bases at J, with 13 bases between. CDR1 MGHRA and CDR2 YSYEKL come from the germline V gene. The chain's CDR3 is CASSQDSVVGGELFF. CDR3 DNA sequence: TGCGCCAGCAGCCAAGATAGCGTAGTGGGGGGGGAGCTGTTTTTT.

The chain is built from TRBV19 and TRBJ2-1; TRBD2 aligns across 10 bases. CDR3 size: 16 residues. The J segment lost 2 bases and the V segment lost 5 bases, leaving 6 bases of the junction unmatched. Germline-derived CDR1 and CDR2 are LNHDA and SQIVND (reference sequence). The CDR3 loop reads CASSSGLADTYNEQFF. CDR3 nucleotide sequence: TGTGCCAGTAGTTCCGGACTAGCGGATACCTACAATGAGCAGTTCTTC.

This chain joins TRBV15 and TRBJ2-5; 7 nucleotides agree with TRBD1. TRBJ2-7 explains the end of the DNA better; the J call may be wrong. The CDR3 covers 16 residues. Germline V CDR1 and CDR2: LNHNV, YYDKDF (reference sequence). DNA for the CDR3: TGTGCCACCAGCAGAAATATACAGGGGAGCTCCTACGAGCAGTACTTC. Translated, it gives CATSRNIQGSSYEQYF.

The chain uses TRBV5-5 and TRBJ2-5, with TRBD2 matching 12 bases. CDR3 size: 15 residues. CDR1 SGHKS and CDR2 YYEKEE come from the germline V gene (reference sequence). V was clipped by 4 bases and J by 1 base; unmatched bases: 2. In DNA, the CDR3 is TGTGCCAGCAGCACGGGACTAGCGGGCCAAGAGACCCAGTACTTC. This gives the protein CASSTGLAGQETQYF. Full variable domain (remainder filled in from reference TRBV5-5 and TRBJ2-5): DAGVTQSPTHLIKTRGQQVTLRCSPISGHKSVSWYQQVLGQGPQFIFQYYEKEERGRGNFPDRFSARQFPNYSSELNVNALLLGDSALYLCASSTGLAGQETQYFGPGTRLLVL.

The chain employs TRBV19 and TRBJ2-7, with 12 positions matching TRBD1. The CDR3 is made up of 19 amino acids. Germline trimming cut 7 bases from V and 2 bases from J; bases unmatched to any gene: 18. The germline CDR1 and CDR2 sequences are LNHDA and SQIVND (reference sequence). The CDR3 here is CASKFRSGQGAQTTYEQYF. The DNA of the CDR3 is TGTGCCAGTAAATTTCGGTCGGGACAGGGGGCGCAAACCACCTACGAGCAGTACTTC.

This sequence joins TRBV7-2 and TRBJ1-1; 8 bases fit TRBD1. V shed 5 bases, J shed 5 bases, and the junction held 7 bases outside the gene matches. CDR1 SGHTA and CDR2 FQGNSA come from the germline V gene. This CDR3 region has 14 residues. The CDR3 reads CASSVGQGRTEAFF. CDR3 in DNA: TGTGCCAGCAGCGTCGGACAGGGAAGGACTGAAGCTTTCTTT.

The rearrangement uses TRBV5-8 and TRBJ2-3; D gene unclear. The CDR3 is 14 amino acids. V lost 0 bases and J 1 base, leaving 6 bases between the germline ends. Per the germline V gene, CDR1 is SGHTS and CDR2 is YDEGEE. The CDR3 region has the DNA TGTGCCAGCAGCTTGGACCCGGGCACAGATACGCAGTATTTT. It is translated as CASSLDPGTDTQYF.

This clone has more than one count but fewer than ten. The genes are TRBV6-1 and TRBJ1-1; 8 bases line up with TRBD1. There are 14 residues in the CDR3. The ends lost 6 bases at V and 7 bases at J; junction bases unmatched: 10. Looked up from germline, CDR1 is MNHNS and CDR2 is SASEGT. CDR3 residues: CASRQGEFFGEAFF. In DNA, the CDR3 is TGTGCCAGCAGACAGGGGGAATTTTTCGGTGAAGCTTTCTTT.

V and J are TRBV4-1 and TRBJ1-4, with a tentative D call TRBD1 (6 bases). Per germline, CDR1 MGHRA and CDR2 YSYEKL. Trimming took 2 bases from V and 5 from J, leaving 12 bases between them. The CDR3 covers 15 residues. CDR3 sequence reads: CASSQLLGTNEKLFF. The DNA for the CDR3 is TGCGCCAGCAGCCAATTGCTGGGGACAAATGAAAAACTGTTTTTT.

The CDR3 nucleotides read TGTGCCAGCAGTTCAAGCGGGAGGGGGGAGCAGTACTTC. Amino acid sequence: CASSSSGRGEQYF. The rearrangement joins TRBV6-6 to TRBJ2-7, with TRBD2 identical over 10 bases. CDR3 length: 13 residues. V was pared by 4 bases and J by 7 bases, with 4 bases of the junction left unmatched. CDR1 and CDR2 (germline): MNHNY, SVGAGI (reference sequence).

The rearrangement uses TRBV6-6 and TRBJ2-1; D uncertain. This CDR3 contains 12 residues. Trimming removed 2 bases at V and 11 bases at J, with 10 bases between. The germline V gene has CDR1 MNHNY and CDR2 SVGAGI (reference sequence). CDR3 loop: CASSYPHPQQFF. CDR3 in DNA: TGTGCCAGCAGTTACCCCCATCCCCAGCAGTTCTTC.

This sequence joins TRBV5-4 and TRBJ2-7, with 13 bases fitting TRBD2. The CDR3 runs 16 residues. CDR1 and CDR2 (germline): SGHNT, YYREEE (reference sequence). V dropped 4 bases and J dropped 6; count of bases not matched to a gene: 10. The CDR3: CASSQRTSGRRGEQYF. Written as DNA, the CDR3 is TGTGCCAGCAGCCAAAGGACTAGCGGGAGAAGGGGCGAGCAGTACTTC. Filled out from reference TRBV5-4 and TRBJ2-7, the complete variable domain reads ETGVTQSPTHLIKTRGQQVTLRCSSQSGHNTVSWYQQALGQGPQFIFQYYREEENGRGNFPPRFSGLQFPNYSSELNVNALELDDSALYLCASSQRTSGRRGEQYFGPGTRLTVT.